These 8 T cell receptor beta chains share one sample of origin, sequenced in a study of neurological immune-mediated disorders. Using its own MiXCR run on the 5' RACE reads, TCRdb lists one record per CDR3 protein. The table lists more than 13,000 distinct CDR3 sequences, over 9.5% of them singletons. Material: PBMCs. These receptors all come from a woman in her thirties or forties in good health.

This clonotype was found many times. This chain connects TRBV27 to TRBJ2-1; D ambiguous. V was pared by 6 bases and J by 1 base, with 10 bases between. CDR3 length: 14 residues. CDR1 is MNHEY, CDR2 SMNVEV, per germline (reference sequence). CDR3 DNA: TGTGCCAGCAGCCTCTGGTATTCCTACAATGAGCAGTTCTTC. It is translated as CASSLWYSYNEQFF.

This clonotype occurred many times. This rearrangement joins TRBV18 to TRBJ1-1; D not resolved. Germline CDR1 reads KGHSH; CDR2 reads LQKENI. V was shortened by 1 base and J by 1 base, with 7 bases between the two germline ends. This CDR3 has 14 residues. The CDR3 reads CASSPRPGNTEAFF. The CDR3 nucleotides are TGTGCCAGCTCACCACGACCAGGGAACACTGAAGCTTTCTTT. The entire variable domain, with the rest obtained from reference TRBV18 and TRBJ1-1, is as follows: NAGVMQNPRHLVRRRGQEARLRCSPMKGHSHVYWYRQLPEEGLKFMVYLQKENIIDESGMPKERFSAEFPKEGPSILRIQQVVRGDSAAYFCASSPRPGNTEAFFGQGTRLTVV.

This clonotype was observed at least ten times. As DNA, the CDR3 is TGTGCCACCAGTGATTTGCGACAGTCAGGGGGAAAAAGCGAGCAGTACTTC. It yields the protein CATSDLRQSGGKSEQYF. This chain connects TRBV24-1 to TRBJ2-7; 7 nucleotides align to TRBD1. The CDR3 runs to 17 residues. V lost 0 bases and J lost 6; bases outside the gene matches: 13. Germline values: CDR1 KGHDR, CDR2 SFDVKD.

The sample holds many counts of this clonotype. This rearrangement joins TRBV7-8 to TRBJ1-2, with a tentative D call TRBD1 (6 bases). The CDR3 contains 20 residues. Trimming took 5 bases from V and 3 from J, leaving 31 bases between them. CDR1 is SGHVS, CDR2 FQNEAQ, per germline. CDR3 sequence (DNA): TGTGCCAGCAGCAACAGAGGTGGTAGCCCCAAGTGGGGGCAGGACTATGGCTACACCTTC. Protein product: CASSNRGGSPKWGQDYGYTF.

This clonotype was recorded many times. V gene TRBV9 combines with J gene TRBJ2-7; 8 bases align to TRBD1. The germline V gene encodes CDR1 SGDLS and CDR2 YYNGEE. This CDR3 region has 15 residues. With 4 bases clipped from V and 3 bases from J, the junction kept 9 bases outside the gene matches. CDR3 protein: CASSPTGTGRYEQYF. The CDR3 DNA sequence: TGTGCCAGCAGCCCAACCGGGACAGGACGCTACGAGCAGTACTTC.

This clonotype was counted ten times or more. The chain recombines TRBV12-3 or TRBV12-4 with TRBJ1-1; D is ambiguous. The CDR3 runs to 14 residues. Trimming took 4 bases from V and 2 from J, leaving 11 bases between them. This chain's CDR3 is CASSSDGSNTEAFF. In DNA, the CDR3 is TGTGCCAGCAGTTCGGACGGAAGCAACACTGAAGCTTTCTTT.

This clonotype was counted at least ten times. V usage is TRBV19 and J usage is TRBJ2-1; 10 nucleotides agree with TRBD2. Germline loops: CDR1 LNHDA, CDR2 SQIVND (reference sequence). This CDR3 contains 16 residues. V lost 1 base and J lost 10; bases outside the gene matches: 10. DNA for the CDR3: TGTGCCAGTAGTATAGTGGGTAGCGGGGGGCCAGGGGAGCAGTTCTTC. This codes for CASSIVGSGGPGEQFF.

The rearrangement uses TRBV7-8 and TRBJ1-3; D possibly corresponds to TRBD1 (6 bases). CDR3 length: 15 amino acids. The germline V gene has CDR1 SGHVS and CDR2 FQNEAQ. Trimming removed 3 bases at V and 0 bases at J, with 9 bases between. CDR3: CASSFWDTSGNTIYF. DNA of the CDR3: TGTGCCAGCAGCTTCTGGGACACCTCTGGAAACACCATATATTTT.